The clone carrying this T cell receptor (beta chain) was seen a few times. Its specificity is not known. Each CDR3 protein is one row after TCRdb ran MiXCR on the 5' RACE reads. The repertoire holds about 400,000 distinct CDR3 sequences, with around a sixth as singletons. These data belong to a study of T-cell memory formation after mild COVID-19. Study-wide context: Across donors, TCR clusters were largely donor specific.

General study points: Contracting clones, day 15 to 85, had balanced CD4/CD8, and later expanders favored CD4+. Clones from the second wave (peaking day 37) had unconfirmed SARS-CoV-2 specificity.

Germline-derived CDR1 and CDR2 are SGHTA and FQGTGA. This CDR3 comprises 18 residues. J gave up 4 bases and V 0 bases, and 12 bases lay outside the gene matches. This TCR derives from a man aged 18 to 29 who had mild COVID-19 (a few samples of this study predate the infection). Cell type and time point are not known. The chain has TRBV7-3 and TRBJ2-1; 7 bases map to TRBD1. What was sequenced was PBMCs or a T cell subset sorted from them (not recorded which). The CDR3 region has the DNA TGTGCCAGCAGCTTAACGACAGGGACCCCTGGTTTTTACAATGAGCAGTTCTTC. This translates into CASSLTTGTPGFYNEQFF.